The TCR beta chain described here comes from a study of CD8+ T cells in alopecia areata. Study details: A 6-month off-drug phase came after tofacitinib, which had lasted 6 to 18 months.

CDR1 is SGHTA and CDR2 is FQGNSA in the germline V gene. V lost 4 bases and J lost 7, with 11 bases in between. The CDR3 runs to 12 residues. Treatment: oral pan-JAK inhibitor, 5-10 mg twice daily. This clone is labeled medium-sized (0.01 to 0.1%). Isolated RNA was reverse transcribed into cDNA used as the sequencing template. Generated by immunoSEQ multiplex PCR, the TCRdb table keeps only in-frame clones and is missing some. The data hold roughly 110,000 clones, with less than 90% observed a single time. This TCR derives from a human donor with alopecia areata. The chain carries TRBV7-2 and TRBJ2-7, with D possibly matching TRBD2 (5 bases). Material: CD8+ T cells sorted from blood, obtained at week 24, from a patient treated with tofacitinib. The CDR3 is CASSSDSLEQYF. The CDR3 region has the DNA TGTGCCAGCAGCTCGGACTCCCTGGAGCAGTACTTC.